The 29 T cell receptor beta chains presented below share a single source sample, sequenced in a study of T cells in Graves' hyperthyroidism and ophthalmopathy. Using RNA transcripts as the source, TCR beta CDR3 regions were amplified. RT-PCR in the first round (using the HTBI primer set) targeted the TCR CDR3. TCRdb redid the calling of the multiplex PCR reads with MiXCR, one entry per CDR3 protein. The sample consists of some 740,000 distinct CDR3 sequences, 14% of them appearing once. Sequenced material: blood. The source of these receptors is a woman under 30 with Graves' hyperthyroidism.

This clonotype was counted many times. This rearrangement joins TRBV15 to TRBJ1-4; D unclear. Germline values: CDR1 LNHNV, CDR2 YYDKDF (reference sequence). Between the trimmed V and J ends, which lost 4 bases and 7 bases, there was a span of 10 bases. This CDR3 is 13 amino acids long. This CDR3 is CATSITGGEKLFF. CDR3 DNA: TGTGCCACCAGCATAACGGGTGGTGAAAAACTGTTTTTT.

This chain links TRBV2 with TRBJ2-5, with D unresolved. Matching the DNA end better, TRBJ2-1 makes the J call doubtful. The CDR3 has 14 amino acids. CDR1 is SNHLY, CDR2 FYNNEI, per germline. As DNA, the CDR3 is TGTGCCAGCAGCCAAGAGAGCAAGAAAGAGACCCAGTTCTTC. It translates to CASSQESKKETQFF.

Of note for this clonotype: At one of its ends the junction is not consistent with the germline gene, which may arise from a read error. The chain has TRBV20-1 and TRBJ1-5; weak D call: TRBD1 (5 bases). This CDR3 is built from 16 residues. Germline V gives CDR1 DFQATT, CDR2 SNEGSKA (reference sequence). CDR3 in DNA: TGCAGTGCTAGAGAGTCGGGGCAGAATAGCAATCGGCCCCAGCATTTT. Translating gives CSARESGQNSNRPQHF.

This chain uses TRBV20-1 with TRBJ2-1, with TRBD2 matching 13 bases. Germline V gene lookup returns CDR1 DFQATT and CDR2 SNEGSKA (reference sequence). With V trimmed by 4 bases and J by 8 bases, 2 bases remained unmatched. CDR3 length equals 13 residues. The CDR3 sequence: CSATGLAGYEQFF. The CDR3 nucleotides are TGCAGTGCTACGGGACTAGCGGGATATGAGCAGTTCTTC.

This clonotype occurred a few times. The V gene is TRBV5-8, the J gene TRBJ2-3; possible D gene TRBD2, 6 bases. CDR1 is SGHTS, CDR2 YDEGEE, per germline. Between the trimmed V and J ends, which lost 4 bases and 9 bases, there was a span of 18 bases. There are 14 residues in the CDR3. The CDR3 DNA reads as TGTGCCAGCAGCCTTAGCGGAGACCCTAGGACGCAGTATTTT. This translates into CASSLSGDPRTQYF.

This clonotype was counted ten times or more. V is TRBV2 and J is TRBJ2-1, with 9 nucleotides matching TRBD2. Germline V gene sequence: CDR1 SNHLY, CDR2 FYNNEI. The CDR3 has 15 residues. The J segment lost 4 bases and the V segment lost 4 bases, leaving 5 bases of the junction unmatched. This CDR3 is CASSGRTSEYNEQFF. CDR3 DNA sequence: TGTGCCAGCAGTGGGAGGACTAGCGAGTACAATGAGCAGTTCTTC.

This clonotype showed up just a few times. The chain is built from TRBV6-1 and TRBJ2-3; the match to TRBD1 covers 7 bases. The CDR3 has 14 amino acids. CDR1 is MNHNS and CDR2 is SASEGT in the germline V gene. Trimming removed 10 bases from V and 1 base from J; junction bases left unmatched: 8. Written as DNA, the CDR3 is TGTGCCATCCGGGACAGTTGGGGCACAGATACGCAGTATTTT. Amino acid sequence: CAIRDSWGTDTQYF.

This clonotype was recorded at least ten times. The CDR3 is CASKVSNEQFF. The CDR3 DNA reads as TGTGCCAGCAAGGTCTCGAATGAGCAGTTCTTC. The genes are TRBV7-9 and TRBJ2-1, with no clear D. The V gene's germline CDR1 is SEHNR and CDR2 FQNEAQ (reference sequence). The length of the CDR3 is 11 residues. Trimming stripped 7 bases from V and 7 bases from J, with 8 bases between.

This clonotype showed up just a few times. This sequence joins TRBV20-1 and TRBJ2-5; 8 nucleotides line up with TRBD1. The CDR3 has 14 residues. In germline, CDR1 is DFQATT, CDR2 SNEGSKA (reference sequence). Trimming removed 4 bases from V and 5 bases from J; junction bases left unmatched: 9. The CDR3 reads CSATTGQGMETQYF. The DNA of the CDR3 is TGCAGTGCTACAACCGGACAGGGAATGGAGACCCAGTACTTC.

The chain is built from TRBV5-1 and TRBJ2-1; D not certain. With 0 bases removed from V and 8 bases from J, the gap between germline ends came to 18 bases. Germline values: CDR1 SGHRS, CDR2 YFSETQ. CDR3 length equals 16 residues. The DNA of the CDR3 is TGCGCCAGCAGCTTGGCGGCGGAGATAGCCTGGTATGAGCAGTTCTTC. Its protein is CASSLAAEIAWYEQFF.

The chain links TRBV20-1 to TRBJ1-5; no clear D. V dropped 3 bases and J dropped 0 bases, with 9 bases sitting between them. The CDR3 spans 14 residues. Germline V gives CDR1 DFQATT, CDR2 SNEGSKA (reference sequence). The CDR3 reads CSASNQNSNQPQHF. The CDR3 bases are TGCAGTGCTAGCAATCAGAATAGCAATCAGCCCCAGCATTTT.

Concerning this clonotype itself: With a much larger clone just one base away, this may be a read error. The conserved closing phenylalanine or tryptophan is absent in this CDR3, likely reflecting a read error. V gene TRBV20-1 combines with J gene TRBJ2-1; 11 bases are shared with TRBD2. The CDR3 loop spans 18 amino acids. Looked up from germline, CDR1 is DFQATT and CDR2 is SNEGSKA (reference sequence). V shed 1 base, J shed 0 bases, and the junction held 8 bases outside the gene matches. In DNA, the CDR3 is TGCAGTGCTAGAGGAGGGACTAGCGGAGTAAGCTCCTACAATGAGCAGTTCCTC. This sequence encodes CSARGGTSGVSSYNEQFL.

This clonotype has only a few counts. V gene TRBV12-3 or TRBV12-4 combines with J gene TRBJ1-2; possibly TRBD1 for D (6 bases). This CDR3 region has 15 residues. Trimming took 3 bases from V and 4 from J, leaving 15 bases between them. CDR3 bases: TGTGCCAGCAGTTTCGGACAGATCGGAGCCTATGGCTACACCTTC. As protein: CASSFGQIGAYGYTF.

This rearrangement joins TRBV5-1 to TRBJ2-7; TRBD2 is a possible D gene (5 bases). The CDR3 spans 15 residues. V was cut by 4 bases and J by 4 bases, with 18 bases left in between. CDR1 and CDR2 (germline): SGHRS, YFSETQ. CDR3 coding DNA: TGCGCCAGCAGCCGAAAACTCCCCGGGATTTACGAGCAGTACTTC. It is translated as CASSRKLPGIYEQYF.

This clonotype was recorded many times. The rearrangement joins TRBV7-3 to TRBJ1-1; D possibly corresponds to TRBD1 (5 bases). V was trimmed by 1 base and J by 1 base, leaving 16 bases between them. CDR3 size: 17 residues. Looked up from germline, CDR1 is SGHTA and CDR2 is FQGTGA. CDR3 sequence: CASSLSGGQIGNTEAFF. The CDR3 DNA reads as TGTGCCAGCAGCTTAAGCGGCGGACAAATTGGGAACACTGAAGCTTTCTTT.

This clonotype was counted many times. For the CDR3, the DNA is TGCGCCAGCATCCCGGACGCGGGCGGGACTGAAGCTTTCTTT. This encodes CASIPDAGGTEAFF. This sequence joins TRBV5-1 and TRBJ1-1; D is unresolved. V dropped 6 bases and J dropped 5 bases, with 17 bases sitting between them. Germline CDR1 reads SGHRS; CDR2 reads YFSETQ. The CDR3 length is 14 residues.

This clonotype was recorded many times. The rearrangement joins TRBV3-1 to TRBJ2-2; D ambiguous. CDR1 is LGHDT, CDR2 YNNKEL, per germline (reference sequence). V dropped 4 bases and J dropped 4 bases, with 4 bases sitting between them. The CDR3 covers 12 residues. The chain's CDR3 is CASSLITGELFF. The CDR3 DNA reads TGTGCCAGCAGCCTGATCACCGGGGAGCTGTTTTTT.

At least ten counts were recorded for this clonotype. V usage is TRBV2 and J usage is TRBJ1-2; maybe TRBD1 (5 bases). V shed 6 bases and J shed 0 bases, with 8 bases lying between them. Germline CDR1 SNHLY, CDR2 FYNNEI. The CDR3 covers 13 residues. Written as DNA, the CDR3 is TGTGCCAGCAGATACAGGTCTAACTATGGCTACACCTTC. Its protein product is CASRYRSNYGYTF.

This clonotype was found many times. This chain connects TRBV6-1 to TRBJ2-1; 11 bases match TRBD2. V shed 1 base and J 4 bases; nucleotides not matched to a gene: 3. Per germline, CDR1 MNHNS and CDR2 SASEGT. This CDR3 is 16 amino acids long. In DNA, the CDR3 is TGTGCCAGCAGTGAAGTGGGACTAGCGGAATACAATGAGCAGTTCTTC. Protein sequence: CASSEVGLAEYNEQFF.

The table lists this clonotype with a few counts. J is TRBJ2-2 and V is TRBV6-2 or TRBV6-3; D not certain. V was clipped by 3 bases and J by 8 bases, with 7 bases between them. There are 12 residues in the CDR3. Germline assignment: CDR1 MNHEY and CDR2 SVGEGT. The CDR3 coding sequence is TGTGCCAGCAGTTATAGAAGGGGGGAGCTGTTTTTT. It encodes CASSYRRGELFF.

This clonotype was detected a few times. The CDR3 reads CASSQALAEPGELFF. The CDR3 bases are TGTGCCAGCAGCCAAGCCCTAGCGGAGCCCGGGGAGCTGTTTTTT. The chain uses TRBV4-2 and TRBJ2-2, with 7 nucleotides matching TRBD2. J gave up 6 bases and V 1 base, and 5 bases lay outside the gene matches. Per germline, CDR1 LGHNA and CDR2 YNFKEQ. The CDR3 has 15 amino acids.

This clonotype was seen repeatedly, ten times or more. V usage is TRBV29-1 and J usage is TRBJ1-1, with 10 bases lining up with TRBD1. The germline V gene has CDR1 SQVTM and CDR2 ANQGSEA. With V trimmed by 5 bases and J by 4 bases, 1 base remained unmatched. The CDR3 has 12 amino acids. The CDR3 nucleotides are TGCAGCGTTAGGACAGGGGGCACTGAAGCTTTCTTT. Encoded protein: CSVRTGGTEAFF.

The sample holds many counts of this clonotype. The DNA for the CDR3 is TGTGCCAGCAGGAACAGCGGTACCTACAATGAGCAGTTCTTC. Translating it yields CASRNSGTYNEQFF. The chain links TRBV2 to TRBJ2-1; tentatively, D is TRBD2 (5 bases). The CDR3 consists of 14 residues. Trimming stripped 6 bases from V and 2 bases from J, with 11 bases between. Germline values: CDR1 SNHLY, CDR2 FYNNEI.

This clonotype was detected many times. The rearrangement links TRBV11-3 to TRBJ1-1; unclear D gene. The germline V gene has CDR1 SGHNT and CDR2 YENEEA. Trimming removed 4 bases from V and 7 bases from J, with 10 bases in between. The CDR3 runs 12 residues. This chain's CDR3 is CASSSLTLEAFF. In DNA form, the CDR3 reads TGTGCCAGCAGCTCCCTTACCCTTGAAGCTTTCTTT.

Many counts were recorded for this clonotype. V usage is TRBV2 and J usage is TRBJ1-4, with 9 bases lining up with TRBD1. The germline V gene has CDR1 SNHLY and CDR2 FYNNEI. This CDR3 is built from 14 residues. The V and J ends lost 6 bases and 6 bases, in that order; junction bases with no gene match: 5. CDR3 in DNA: TGTGCCAGCAGACGGACAGGGGAGGATGAAAAACTGTTTTTT. Protein: CASRRTGEDEKLFF.

CDR3 protein: CAISEPGGYTF. The CDR3 DNA reads as TGTGCCATCAGTGAGCCCGGTGGCTACACCTTC. The J gene is TRBJ1-2, the V gene TRBV10-3; D is unresolved. The CDR3 spans 11 residues. The germline V gene encodes CDR1 ENHRY and CDR2 SYGVKD. V was clipped by 2 bases and J by 7 bases, with 5 bases between them.

This clonotype was counted only a few times. The V call is TRBV19, the J call TRBJ2-7, with 8 bases matching TRBD2. J lost 4 bases, V lost 1 base, and 6 bases had no gene match. Per the germline V gene, CDR1 is LNHDA and CDR2 is SQIVND (reference sequence). CDR3 length equals 15 residues. CDR3 in DNA: TGTGCCAGTAGTATAGCGAGCGGGAGTACGTACGAGCAGTACTTC. Translated, it gives CASSIASGSTYEQYF.

This sequence joins TRBV24-1 and TRBJ1-3; no reliable D call. This CDR3 spans 13 amino acids. Per germline, CDR1 KGHDR and CDR2 SFDVKD. Trimming removed 7 bases from V and 0 bases from J, with 6 bases in between. This chain's CDR3 is CATRGNSGNTIYF. The CDR3 DNA is TGTGCCACCAGGGGGAACTCTGGAAACACCATATATTTT.

The sample holds many counts of this clonotype. The V and J genes are TRBV9 and TRBJ2-1; 10 bases are shared with TRBD1. CDR3 length equals 15 residues. Germline V lookup: CDR1 SGDLS, CDR2 YYNGEE. Trimming at V came to 3 bases and at J to 4 bases, leaving 4 bases not matched to a gene. CDR3 in amino acids: CASSAWTGGYNEQFF. CDR3 sequence (DNA): TGTGCCAGCAGCGCGTGGACAGGGGGATACAATGAGCAGTTCTTC.